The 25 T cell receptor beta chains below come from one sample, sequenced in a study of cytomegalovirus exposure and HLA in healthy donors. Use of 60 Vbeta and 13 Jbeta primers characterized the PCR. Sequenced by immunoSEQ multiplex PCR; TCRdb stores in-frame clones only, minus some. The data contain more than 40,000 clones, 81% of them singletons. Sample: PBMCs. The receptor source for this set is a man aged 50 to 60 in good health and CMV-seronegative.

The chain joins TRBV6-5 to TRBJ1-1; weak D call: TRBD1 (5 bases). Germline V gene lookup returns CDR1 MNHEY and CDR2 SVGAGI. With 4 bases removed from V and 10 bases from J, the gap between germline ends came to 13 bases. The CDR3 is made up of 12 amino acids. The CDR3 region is CASSFPGSRAFF. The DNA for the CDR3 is TGTGCCAGCAGTTTCCCAGGGTCGAGAGCTTTCTTT.

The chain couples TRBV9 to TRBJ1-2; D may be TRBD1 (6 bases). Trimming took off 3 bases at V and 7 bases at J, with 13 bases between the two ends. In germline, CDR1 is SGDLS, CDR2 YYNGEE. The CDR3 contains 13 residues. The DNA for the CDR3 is TGTGCCAGCAGCGCGGGGGGGGCGCTTGGCTACACCTTC. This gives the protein CASSAGGALGYTF.

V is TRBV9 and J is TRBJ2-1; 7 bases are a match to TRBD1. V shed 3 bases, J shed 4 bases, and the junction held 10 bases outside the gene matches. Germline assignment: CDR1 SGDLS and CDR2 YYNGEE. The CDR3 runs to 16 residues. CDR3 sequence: CASSAKPGQVYNEQFF. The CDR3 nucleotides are TGTGCCAGCAGCGCAAAACCAGGACAGGTGTACAATGAGCAGTTCTTC.

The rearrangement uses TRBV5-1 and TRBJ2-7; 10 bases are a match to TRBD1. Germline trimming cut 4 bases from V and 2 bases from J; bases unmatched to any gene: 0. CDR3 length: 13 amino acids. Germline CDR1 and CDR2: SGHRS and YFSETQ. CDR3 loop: CASSGQGAYEQYF. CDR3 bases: TGCGCCAGCAGCGGACAGGGGGCCTACGAGCAGTACTTC. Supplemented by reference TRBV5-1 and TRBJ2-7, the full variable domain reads KAGVTQTPRYLIKTRGQQVTLSCSPISGHRSVSWYQQTPGQGLQFLFEYFSETQRNKGNFPGRFSGRQFSNSRSEMNVSTLELGDSALYLCASSGQGAYEQYFGPGTRLTVT.

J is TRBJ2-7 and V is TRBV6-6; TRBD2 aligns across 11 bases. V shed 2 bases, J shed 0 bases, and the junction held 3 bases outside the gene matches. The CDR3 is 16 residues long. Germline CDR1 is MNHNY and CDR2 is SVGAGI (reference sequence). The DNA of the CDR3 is TGTGCCAGCAGTTACCCGACTAGCGGGAACTCCTACGAGCAGTACTTC. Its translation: CASSYPTSGNSYEQYF.

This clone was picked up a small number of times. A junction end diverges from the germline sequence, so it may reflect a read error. In nucleotides, the CDR3 is TGTGCCAGCAGCGAAAACATGATTTTAACTATGGGTAGGGGCTTC. Protein product: CASSENMILTMGRGF. The chain couples TRBV27 to TRBJ1-2; D might be TRBD1 (5 bases). CDR3 size: 15 residues. Germline lookup yields CDR1 MNHEY and CDR2 SMNVEV (reference sequence).

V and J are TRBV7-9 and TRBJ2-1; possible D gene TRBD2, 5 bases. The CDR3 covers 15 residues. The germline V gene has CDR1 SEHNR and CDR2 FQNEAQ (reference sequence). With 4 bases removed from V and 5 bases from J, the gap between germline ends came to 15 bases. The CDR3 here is CASSYFPDGNNEQFF. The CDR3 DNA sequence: TGTGCCAGCAGCTATTTCCCTGACGGGAACAATGAGCAGTTCTTC.

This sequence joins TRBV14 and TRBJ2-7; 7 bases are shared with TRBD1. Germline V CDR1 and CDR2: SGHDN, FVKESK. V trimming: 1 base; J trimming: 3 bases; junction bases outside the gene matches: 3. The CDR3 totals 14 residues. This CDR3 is CASSQVDRYYEQYF. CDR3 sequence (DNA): TGTGCCAGCAGCCAAGTGGACAGGTACTACGAGCAGTACTTC.

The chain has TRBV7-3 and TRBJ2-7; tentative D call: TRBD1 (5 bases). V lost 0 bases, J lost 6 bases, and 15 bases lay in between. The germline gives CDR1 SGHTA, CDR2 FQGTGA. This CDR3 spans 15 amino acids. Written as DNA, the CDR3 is TGTGCCAGCAGCTTAACCTTTTCCTCACAGGCCGAGCAGTACTTC. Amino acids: CASSLTFSSQAEQYF.

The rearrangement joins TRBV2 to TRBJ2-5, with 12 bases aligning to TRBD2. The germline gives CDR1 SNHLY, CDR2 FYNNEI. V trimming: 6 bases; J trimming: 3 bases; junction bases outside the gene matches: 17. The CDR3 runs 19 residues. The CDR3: CASSRAGTTSGGLKETQYF. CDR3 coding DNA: TGTGCCAGCAGCCGCGCGGGTACGACTAGCGGGGGCCTAAAAGAGACCCAGTACTTC.

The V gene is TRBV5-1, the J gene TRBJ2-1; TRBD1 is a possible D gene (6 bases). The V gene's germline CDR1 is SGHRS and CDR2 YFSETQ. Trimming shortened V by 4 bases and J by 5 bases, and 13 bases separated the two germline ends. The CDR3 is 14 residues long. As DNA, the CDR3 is TGCGCCAGCAGCGGGTTAGGACAGAACAATGAGCAGTTCTTC. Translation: CASSGLGQNNEQFF.

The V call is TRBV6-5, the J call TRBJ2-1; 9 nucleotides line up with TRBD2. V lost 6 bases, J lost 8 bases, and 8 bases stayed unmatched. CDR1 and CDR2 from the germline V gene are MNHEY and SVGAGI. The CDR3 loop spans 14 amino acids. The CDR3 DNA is TGTGCCAGCAGGCCTAGCGGGAACACCCATGAGCAGTTCTTC. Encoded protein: CASRPSGNTHEQFF.

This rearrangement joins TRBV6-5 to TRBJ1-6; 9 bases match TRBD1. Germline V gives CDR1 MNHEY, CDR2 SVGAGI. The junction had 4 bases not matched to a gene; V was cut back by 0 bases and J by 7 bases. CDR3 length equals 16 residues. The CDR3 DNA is TGTGCCAGCAGTTACTCGACCGGGACAGGGAATTCACCCCTCCACTTT. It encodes CASSYSTGTGNSPLHF.

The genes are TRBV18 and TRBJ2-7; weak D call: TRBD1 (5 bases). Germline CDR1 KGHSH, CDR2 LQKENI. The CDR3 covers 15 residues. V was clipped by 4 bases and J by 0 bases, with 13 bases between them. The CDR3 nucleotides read TGTGCCAGCTCACGAGAGACAGACAGCTCCTACGAGCAGTACTTC. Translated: CASSRETDSSYEQYF.

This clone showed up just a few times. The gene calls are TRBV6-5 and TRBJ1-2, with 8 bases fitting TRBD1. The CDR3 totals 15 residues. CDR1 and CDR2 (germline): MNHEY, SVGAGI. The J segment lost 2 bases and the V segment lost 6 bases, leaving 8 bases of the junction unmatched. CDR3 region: CASRLRQGPNYGYTF. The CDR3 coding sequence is TGTGCCAGCAGGCTGCGACAGGGGCCAAACTATGGCTACACCTTC.

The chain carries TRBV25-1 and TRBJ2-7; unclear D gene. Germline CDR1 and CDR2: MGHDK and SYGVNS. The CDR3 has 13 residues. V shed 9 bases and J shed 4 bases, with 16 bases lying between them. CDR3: CARITLGRYEQYF. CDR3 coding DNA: TGTGCCAGAATAACCTTGGGCCGGTACGAGCAGTACTTC.

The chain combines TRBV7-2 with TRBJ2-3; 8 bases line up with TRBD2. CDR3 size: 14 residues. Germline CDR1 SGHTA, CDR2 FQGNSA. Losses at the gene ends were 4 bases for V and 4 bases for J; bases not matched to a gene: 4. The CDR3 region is CASSSGLAPDTQYF. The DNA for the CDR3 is TGTGCCAGCAGCTCCGGACTAGCCCCAGATACGCAGTATTTT.

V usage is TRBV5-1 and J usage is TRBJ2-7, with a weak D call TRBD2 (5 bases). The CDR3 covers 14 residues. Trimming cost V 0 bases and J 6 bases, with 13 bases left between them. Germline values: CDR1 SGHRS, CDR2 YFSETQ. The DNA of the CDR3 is TGCGCCAGCAGCTTGGTTCCGGAGCGGCCCGAGCAGTACTTC. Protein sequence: CASSLVPERPEQYF.

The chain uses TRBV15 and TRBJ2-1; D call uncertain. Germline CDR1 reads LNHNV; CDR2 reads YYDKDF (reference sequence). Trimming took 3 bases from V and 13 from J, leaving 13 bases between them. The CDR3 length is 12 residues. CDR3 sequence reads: CATSSIGAEQFF. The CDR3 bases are TGTGCCACCAGCAGTATCGGAGCAGAACAGTTCTTC. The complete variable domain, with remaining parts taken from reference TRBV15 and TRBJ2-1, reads DAMVIQNPRYQVTQFGKPVTLSCSQTLNHNVMYWYQQKSSQAPKLLFHYYDKDFNNEADTPDNFQSRRPNTSFCFLDIRSPGLGDTAMYLCATSSIGAEQFFGPGTRLTVL.

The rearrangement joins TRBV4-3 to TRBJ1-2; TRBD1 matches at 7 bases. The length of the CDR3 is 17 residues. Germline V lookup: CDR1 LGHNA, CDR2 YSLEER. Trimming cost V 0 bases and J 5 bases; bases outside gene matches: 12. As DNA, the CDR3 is TGCGCCAGCAGCCAAGATACACGGGCAGGGGGTCGTTATGGCTACACCTTC. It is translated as CASSQDTRAGGRYGYTF.

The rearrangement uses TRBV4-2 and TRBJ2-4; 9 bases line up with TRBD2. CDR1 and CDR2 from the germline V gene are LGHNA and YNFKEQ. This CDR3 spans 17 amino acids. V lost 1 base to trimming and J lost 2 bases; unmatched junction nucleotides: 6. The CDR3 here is CASSQGSSGTSKNIQYF. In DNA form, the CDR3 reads TGTGCCAGCAGCCAAGGGTCTAGCGGGACCTCCAAAAACATTCAGTACTTC.

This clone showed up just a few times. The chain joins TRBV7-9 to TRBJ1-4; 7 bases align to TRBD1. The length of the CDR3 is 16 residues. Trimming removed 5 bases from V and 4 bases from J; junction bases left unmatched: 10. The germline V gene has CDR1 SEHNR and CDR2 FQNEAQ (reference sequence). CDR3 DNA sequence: TGTGCCAGCAGCCTACGGAAATCAGGGGGTAATGAAAAACTGTTTTTT. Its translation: CASSLRKSGGNEKLFF.

CDR3: CASSDPGGSGSSAYTQYF. DNA for the CDR3: TGCGCCAGCAGTGATCCAGGGGGGAGCGGGAGCTCCGCCTATACGCAGTATTTT. The chain uses TRBV10-2 and TRBJ2-3; D may be TRBD2 (8 bases). V was trimmed by 3 bases and J by 7 bases, leaving 26 bases between them. Germline-derived CDR1 and CDR2 are WSHSY and SAAADI. There are 18 residues in the CDR3.

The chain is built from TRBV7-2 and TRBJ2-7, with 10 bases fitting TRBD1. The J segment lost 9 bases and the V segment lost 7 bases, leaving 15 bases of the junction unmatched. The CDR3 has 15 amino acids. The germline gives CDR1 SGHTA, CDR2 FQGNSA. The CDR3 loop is CASTPQRDRGVRQYF. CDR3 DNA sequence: TGTGCCAGCACTCCGCAACGGGACAGGGGAGTTCGGCAGTACTTC. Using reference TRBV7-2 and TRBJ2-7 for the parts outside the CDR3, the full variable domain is GAGVSQSPSNKVTEKGKDVELRCDPISGHTALYWYRQSLGQGLEFLIYFQGNSAPDKSGLPSDRFSAERTGGSVSTLTIQRTQQEDSAVYLCASTPQRDRGVRQYFGPGTRLTVT.

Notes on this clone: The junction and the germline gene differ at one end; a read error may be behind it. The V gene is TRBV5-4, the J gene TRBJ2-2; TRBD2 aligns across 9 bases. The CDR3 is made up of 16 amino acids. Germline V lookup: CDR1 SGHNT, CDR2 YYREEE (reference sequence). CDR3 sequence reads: CASSFGLAGTTGEPFF. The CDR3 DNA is TGTGCCAGCAGCTTCGGGCTAGCGGGAACAACCGGGGAGCCGTTTTTT.